This T cell receptor beta chain is drawn from a study of cytomegalovirus exposure and HLA in healthy donors. Points from the study as a whole: There were some public TCRs occurring in many donors, but most TCR sequences were rare. For presence/absence analyses, sequencing depth was assumed to be roughly uniform across donors. A prior analysis recorded that most TCR beta V segments were productive about 90% or about 30% of the time.

PCR involved 60 Vbeta and 13 Jbeta primers. This table comes from immunoSEQ multiplex PCR, and its TCRdb copy is limited to in-frame clones, with some not included. The sample lists approximately 180,000 clones, over 70% occurring once. As concerns this clone: No antigen is known for it.

The V end lost 6 bases, the J end lost 5 bases, and 7 bases lay between the germline ends. CDR1 and CDR2 from the germline V gene are MNHEY and SMNVEV (reference sequence). This CDR3 has 11 residues. J is TRBJ1-1 and V is TRBV27; D uncertain. The sequenced sample consisted of PBMCs. This sequence was found in a woman aged 25 to 39 in good health and CMV-seronegative. Here the CDR3 reads CASRGGTEAFF. CDR3 DNA: TGTGCCAGCAGAGGAGGGACTGAAGCTTTCTTT.